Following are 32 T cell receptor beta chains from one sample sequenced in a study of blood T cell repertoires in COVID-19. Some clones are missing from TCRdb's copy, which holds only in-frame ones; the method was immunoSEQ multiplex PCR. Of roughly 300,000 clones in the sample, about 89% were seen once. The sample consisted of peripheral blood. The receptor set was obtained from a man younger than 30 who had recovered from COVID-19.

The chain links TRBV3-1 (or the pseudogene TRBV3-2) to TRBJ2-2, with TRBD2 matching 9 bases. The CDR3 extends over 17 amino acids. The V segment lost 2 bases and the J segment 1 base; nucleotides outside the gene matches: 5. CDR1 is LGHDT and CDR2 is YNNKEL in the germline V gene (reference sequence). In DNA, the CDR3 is TGTGCCAGCAGCCAACGTACTAGCGGGTGGAACACCGGGGAGCTGTTTTTT. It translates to CASSQRTSGWNTGELFF.

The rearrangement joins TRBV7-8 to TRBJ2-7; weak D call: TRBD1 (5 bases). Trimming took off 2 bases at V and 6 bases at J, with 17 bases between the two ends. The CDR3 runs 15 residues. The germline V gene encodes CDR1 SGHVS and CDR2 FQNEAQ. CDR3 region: CASSLNRQTFGEQYF. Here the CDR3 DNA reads TGTGCCAGCAGCTTAAATCGACAGACCTTCGGCGAGCAGTACTTC.

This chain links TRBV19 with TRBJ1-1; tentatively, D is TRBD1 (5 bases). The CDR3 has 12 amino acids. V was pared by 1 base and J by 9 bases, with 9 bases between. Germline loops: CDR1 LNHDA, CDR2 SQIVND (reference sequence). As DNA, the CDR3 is TGTGCCAGTAGTATAGGGGGCCTGAAAGCTTTCTTT. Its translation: CASSIGGLKAFF.

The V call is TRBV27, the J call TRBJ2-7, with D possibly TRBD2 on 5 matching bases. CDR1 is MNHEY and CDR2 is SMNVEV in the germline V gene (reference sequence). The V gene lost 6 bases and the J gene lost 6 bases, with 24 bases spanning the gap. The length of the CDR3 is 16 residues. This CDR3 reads CASSHAGLLERGEQYF. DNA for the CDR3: TGTGCCAGCAGCCACGCCGGACTCCTAGAGCGAGGCGAGCAGTACTTC.

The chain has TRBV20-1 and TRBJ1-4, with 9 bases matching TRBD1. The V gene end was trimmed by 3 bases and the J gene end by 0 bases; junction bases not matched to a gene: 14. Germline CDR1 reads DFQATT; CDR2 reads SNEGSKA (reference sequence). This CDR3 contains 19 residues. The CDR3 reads CSASSPWTGAGATNEKLFF. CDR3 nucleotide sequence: TGCAGTGCTAGTTCCCCCTGGACAGGGGCCGGGGCAACTAATGAAAAACTGTTTTTT.

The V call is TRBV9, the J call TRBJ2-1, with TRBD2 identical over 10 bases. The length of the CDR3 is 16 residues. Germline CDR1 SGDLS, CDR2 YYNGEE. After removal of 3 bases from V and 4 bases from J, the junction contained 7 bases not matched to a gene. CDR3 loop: CASSDDPSGGYNEQFF. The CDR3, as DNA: TGTGCCAGCAGCGACGATCCTAGCGGGGGATACAATGAGCAGTTCTTC.

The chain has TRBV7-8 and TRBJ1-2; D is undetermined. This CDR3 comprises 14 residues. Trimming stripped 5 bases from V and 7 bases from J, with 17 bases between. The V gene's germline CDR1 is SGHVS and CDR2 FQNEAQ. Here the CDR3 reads CASSAYPPVPGYTF. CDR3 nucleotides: TGTGCCAGCAGCGCATACCCCCCAGTTCCTGGCTACACCTTC.

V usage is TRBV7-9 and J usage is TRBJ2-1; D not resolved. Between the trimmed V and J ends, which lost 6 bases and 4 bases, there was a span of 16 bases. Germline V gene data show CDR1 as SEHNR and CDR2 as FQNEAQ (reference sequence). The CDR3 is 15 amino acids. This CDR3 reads CASRPLTDLYNEQFF. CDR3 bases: TGTGCCAGCAGACCGCTCACAGACCTTTACAATGAGCAGTTCTTC.

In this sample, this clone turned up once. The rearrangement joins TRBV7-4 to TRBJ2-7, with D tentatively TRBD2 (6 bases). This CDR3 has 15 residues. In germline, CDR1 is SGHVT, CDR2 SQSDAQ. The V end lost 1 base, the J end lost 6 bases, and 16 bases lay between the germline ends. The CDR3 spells CASSLDKAGGGEQYF. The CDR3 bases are TGTGCCAGCAGCTTAGACAAAGCCGGGGGAGGCGAGCAGTACTTC.

The CDR3 nucleotides read TGTGCCAGCAGCGCCAGCGGGGGGGCGGTATCCTACAATGAGCAGTTCTTC. Encoded protein: CASSASGGAVSYNEQFF. V is TRBV9 and J is TRBJ2-1; 10 nucleotides align to TRBD2. Trimming removed 3 bases from V and 1 base from J; junction bases left unmatched: 7. Germline V gives CDR1 SGDLS, CDR2 YYNGEE. This CDR3 region has 17 residues.

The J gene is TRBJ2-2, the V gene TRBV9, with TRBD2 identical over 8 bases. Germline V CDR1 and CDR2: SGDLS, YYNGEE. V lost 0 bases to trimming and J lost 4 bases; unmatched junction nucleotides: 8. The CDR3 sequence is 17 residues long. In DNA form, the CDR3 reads TGTGCCAGCAGCGTAGTGGTCGGGACTAGTGTCACCGGGGAGCTGTTTTTT. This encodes CASSVVVGTSVTGELFF.

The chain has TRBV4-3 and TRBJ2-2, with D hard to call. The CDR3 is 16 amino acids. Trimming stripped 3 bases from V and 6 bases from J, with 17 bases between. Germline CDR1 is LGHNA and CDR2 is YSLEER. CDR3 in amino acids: CASSQISPIFPGELFF. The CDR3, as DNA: TGCGCCAGCAGCCAGATTAGCCCCATTTTCCCCGGGGAGCTGTTTTTT.

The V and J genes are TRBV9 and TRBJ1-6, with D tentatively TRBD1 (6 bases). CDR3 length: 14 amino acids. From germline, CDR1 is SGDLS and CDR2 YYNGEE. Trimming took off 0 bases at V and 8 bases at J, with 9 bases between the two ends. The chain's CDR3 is CASSVEGTYSPLHF. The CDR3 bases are TGTGCCAGCAGCGTAGAAGGGACATATTCACCCCTCCACTTT.

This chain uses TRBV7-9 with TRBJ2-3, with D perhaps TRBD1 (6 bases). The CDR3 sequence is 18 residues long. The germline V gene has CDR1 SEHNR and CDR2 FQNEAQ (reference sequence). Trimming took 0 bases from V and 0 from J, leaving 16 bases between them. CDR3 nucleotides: TGTGCCAGCAGCTTAGCTCGATCGACAGGTTCTAGCACAGATACGCAGTATTTT. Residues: CASSLARSTGSSTDTQYF.

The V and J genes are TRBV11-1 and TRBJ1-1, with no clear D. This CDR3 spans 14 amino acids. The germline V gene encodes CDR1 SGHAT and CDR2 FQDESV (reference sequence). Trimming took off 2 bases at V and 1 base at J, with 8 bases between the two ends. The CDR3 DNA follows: TGTGCCAGCAGCTTAAATACGGGGAACACTGAAGCTTTCTTT. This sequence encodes CASSLNTGNTEAFF.

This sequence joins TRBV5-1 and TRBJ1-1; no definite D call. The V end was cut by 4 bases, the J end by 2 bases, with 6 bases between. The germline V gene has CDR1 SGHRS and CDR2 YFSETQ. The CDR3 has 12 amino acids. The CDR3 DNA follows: TGCGCCAGCAGCCCGGGTAACACTGAAGCTTTCTTT. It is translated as CASSPGNTEAFF.

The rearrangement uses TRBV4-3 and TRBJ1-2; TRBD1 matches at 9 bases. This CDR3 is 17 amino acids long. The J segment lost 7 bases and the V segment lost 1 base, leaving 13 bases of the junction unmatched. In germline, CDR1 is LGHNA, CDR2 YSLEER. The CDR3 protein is CASSQVVLRQGDGGYTF. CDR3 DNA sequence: TGCGCCAGCAGCCAAGTAGTCTTGAGACAGGGGGACGGTGGCTACACCTTC.

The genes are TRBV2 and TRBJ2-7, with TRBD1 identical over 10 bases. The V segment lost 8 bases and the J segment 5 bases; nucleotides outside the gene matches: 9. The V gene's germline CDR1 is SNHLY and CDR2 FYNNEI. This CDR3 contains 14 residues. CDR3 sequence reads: CASDRGQGTHEQYF. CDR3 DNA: TGTGCCAGCGACAGGGGACAGGGGACGCACGAGCAGTACTTC.

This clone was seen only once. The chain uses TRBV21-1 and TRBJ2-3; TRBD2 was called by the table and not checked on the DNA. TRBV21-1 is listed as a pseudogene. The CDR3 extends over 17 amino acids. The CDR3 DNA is TGTGCCAGCAGCGGGGGACTAGCGGAGCCCCCCGGGGATACGCAGTATTTT. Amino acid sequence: CASSGGLAEPPGDTQYF.

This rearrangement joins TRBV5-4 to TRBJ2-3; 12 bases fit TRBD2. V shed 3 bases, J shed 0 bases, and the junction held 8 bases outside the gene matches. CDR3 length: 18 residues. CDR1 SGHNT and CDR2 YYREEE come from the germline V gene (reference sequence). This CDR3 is CASSYGTSGQTSTDTQYF. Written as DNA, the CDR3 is TGTGCCAGCAGCTACGGGACTAGCGGGCAGACTAGCACAGATACGCAGTATTTT.

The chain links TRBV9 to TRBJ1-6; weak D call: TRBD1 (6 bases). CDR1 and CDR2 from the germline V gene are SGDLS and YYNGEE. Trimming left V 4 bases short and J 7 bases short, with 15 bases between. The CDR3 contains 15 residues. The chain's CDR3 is CASSPVGQGNSPLHF. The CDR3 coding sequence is TGTGCCAGCAGCCCCGTGGGCCAGGGGAATTCACCCCTCCACTTT. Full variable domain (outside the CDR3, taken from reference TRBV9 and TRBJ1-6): DSGVTQTPKHLITATGQRVTLRCSPRSGDLSVYWYQQSLDQGLQFLIQYYNGEERAKGNILERFSAQQFPDLHSELNLSSLELGDSALYFCASSPVGQGNSPLHFGNGTRLTVT.

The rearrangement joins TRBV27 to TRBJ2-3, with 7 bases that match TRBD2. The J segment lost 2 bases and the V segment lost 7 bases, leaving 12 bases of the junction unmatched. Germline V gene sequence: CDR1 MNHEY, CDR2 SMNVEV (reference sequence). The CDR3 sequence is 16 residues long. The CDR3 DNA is TGTGCCAGCAAACCCGCCACTAGCGTTGCCACAGATACGCAGTATTTT. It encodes CASKPATSVATDTQYF.

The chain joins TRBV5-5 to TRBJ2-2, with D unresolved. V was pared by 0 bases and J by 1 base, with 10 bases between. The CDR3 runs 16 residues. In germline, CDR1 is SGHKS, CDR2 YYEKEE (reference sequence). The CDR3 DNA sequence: TGTGCCAGCAGCTTGGTAAGGCCAGGGAACACCGGGGAGCTGTTTTTT. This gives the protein CASSLVRPGNTGELFF.

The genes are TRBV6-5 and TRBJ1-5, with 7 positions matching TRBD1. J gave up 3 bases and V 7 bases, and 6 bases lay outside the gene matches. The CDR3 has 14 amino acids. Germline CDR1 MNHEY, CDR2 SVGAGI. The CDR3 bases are TGTGCCAGCACCCCGGACAGGACCAATCAGCCCCAGCATTTT. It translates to CASTPDRTNQPQHF.

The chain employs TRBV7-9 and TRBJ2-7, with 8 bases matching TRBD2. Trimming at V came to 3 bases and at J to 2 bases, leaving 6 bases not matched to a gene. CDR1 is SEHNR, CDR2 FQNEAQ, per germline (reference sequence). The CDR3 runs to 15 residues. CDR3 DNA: TGTGCCAGCAGCTTCGGACTAGCCAGGGCCTACGAGCAGTACTTC. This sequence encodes CASSFGLARAYEQYF.

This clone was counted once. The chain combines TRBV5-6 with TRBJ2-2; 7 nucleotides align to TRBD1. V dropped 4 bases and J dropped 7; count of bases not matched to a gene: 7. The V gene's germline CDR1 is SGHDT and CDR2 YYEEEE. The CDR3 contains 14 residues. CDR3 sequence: CASSTDREGGELFF. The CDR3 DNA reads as TGTGCCAGCAGCACCGACAGGGAAGGCGGGGAGCTGTTTTTT.

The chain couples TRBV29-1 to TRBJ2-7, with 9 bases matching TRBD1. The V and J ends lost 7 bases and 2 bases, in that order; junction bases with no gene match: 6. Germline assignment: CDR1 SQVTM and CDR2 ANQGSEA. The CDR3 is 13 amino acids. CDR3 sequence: CSGTDRGTYEQYF. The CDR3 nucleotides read TGCAGCGGAACGGACAGGGGTACCTACGAGCAGTACTTC.

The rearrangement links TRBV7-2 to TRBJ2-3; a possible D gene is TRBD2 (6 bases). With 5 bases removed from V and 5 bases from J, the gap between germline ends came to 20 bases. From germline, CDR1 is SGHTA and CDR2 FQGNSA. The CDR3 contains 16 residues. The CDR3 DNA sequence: TGTGCCAGCAGCCCGAGGACTACGCTCTTAGGAGATACGCAGTATTTT. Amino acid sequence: CASSPRTTLLGDTQYF.

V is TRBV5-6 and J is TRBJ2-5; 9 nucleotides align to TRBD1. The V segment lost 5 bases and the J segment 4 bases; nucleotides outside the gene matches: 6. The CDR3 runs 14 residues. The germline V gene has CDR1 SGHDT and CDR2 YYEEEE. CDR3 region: CASSFGTGIETQYF. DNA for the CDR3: TGTGCCAGCAGTTTCGGGACAGGGATAGAGACCCAGTACTTC.

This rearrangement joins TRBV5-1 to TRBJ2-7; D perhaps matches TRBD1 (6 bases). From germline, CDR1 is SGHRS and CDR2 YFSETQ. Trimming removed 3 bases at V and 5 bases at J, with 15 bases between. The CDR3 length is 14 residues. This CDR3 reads CASSSLGQMHEQYF. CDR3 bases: TGCGCCAGCAGCTCTTTAGGACAGATGCACGAGCAGTACTTC. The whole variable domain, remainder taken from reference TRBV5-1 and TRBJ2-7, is KAGVTQTPRYLIKTRGQQVTLSCSPISGHRSVSWYQQTPGQGLQFLFEYFSETQRNKGNFPGRFSGRQFSNSRSEMNVSTLELGDSALYLCASSSLGQMHEQYFGPGTRLTVT.

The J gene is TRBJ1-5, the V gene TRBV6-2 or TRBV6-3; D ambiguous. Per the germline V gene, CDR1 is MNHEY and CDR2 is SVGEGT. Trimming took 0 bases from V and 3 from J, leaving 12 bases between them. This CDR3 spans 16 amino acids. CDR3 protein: CASSYSGAGNNQPQHF. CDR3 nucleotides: TGTGCCAGCAGTTACTCGGGCGCGGGGAACAATCAGCCCCAGCATTTT.

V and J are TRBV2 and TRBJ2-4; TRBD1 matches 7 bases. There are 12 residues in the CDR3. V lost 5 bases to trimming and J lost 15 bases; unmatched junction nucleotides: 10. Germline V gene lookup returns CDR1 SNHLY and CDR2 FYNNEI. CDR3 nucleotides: TGTGCCAGCAGTTTTTCAGGGGGTTTTCCGTACTTC. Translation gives CASSFSGGFPYF.